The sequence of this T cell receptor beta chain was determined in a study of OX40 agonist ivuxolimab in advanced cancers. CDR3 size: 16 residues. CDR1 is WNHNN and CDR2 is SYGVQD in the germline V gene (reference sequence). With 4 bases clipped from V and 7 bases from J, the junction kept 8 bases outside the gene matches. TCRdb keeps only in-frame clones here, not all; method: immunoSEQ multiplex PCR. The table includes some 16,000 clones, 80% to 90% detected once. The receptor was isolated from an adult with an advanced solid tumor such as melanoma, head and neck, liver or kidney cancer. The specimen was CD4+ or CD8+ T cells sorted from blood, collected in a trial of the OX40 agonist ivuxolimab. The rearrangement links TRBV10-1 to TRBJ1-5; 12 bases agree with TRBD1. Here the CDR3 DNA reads TGCGCCAGCAGTGTCCCGGGGACAGGGGGCTGGCAGCCCCAGCATTTT. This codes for CASSVPGTGGWQPQHF.